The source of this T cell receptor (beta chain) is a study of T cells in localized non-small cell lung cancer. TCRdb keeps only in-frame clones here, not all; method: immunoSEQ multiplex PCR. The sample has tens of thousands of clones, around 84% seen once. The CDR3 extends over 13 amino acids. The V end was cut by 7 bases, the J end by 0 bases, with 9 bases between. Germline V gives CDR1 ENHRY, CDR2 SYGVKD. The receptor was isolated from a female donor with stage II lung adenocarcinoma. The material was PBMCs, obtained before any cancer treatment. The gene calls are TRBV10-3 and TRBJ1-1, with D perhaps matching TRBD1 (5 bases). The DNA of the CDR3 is TGTGCCATCAATCCAGGGTTGAACACTGAAGCTTTCTTT. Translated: CAINPGLNTEAFF.